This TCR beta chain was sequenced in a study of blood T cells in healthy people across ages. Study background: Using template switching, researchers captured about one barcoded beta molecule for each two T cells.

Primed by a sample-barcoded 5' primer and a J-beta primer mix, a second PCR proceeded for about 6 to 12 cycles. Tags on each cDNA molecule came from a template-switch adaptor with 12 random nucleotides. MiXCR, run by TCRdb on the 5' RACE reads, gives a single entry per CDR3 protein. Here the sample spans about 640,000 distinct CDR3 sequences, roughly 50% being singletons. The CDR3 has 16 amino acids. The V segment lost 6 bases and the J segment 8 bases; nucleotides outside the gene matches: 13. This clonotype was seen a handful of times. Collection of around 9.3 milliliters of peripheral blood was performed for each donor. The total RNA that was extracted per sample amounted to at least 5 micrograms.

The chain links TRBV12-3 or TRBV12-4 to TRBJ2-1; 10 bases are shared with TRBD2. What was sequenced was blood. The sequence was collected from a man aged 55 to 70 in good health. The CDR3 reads CASRPETSGLGHEQFF. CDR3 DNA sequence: TGTGCCAGCAGACCGGAGACTAGCGGGCTTGGGCATGAGCAGTTCTTC.